This entry lists 7 T cell receptor beta chains sequenced from one sample in a study of T-cell reconstitution after alpha-beta-depleted transplantation in children listed by TCRdb under 2016. Libraries were made using PCR. The sequencing machine was an Illumina HiSeq 2500. Molecular barcoding was employed in the preparation of TCR libraries, with unique molecular identifiers being used to normalize TCRbeta repertoire quantification. In TCRdb, the public reads were trimmed at Q25 with fastp and aligned with MiXCR, with productive beta chains retained. Duplicate CDR3 protein sequences are folded into a single record with the most common DNA and genes. Across this sample there are 600,000 to 700,000 distinct CDR3 sequences, with roughly 17% seen only once. Together, the top ten hold under 1.2% of the sample. The sample here was PBMCs from the stem cell graft donor, taken from the stem cell graft. These receptors all come from a human donor who donated a stem cell graft to a child with acute myeloid leukemia.

This clonotype was counted ten times or more. The chain combines TRBV5-1 with TRBJ1-5; D unresolved. From germline, CDR1 is SGHRS and CDR2 YFSETQ. The CDR3 is 17 amino acids. The ends were cut back, 0 bases at V and 2 bases at J, with 15 bases in the middle. The DNA of the CDR3 is TGCGCCAGCAGCTTGGTGTGGAGGATTCGATGCAATCAGCCCCAGCATTTT. This gives the protein CASSLVWRIRCNQPQHF.

The chain joins TRBV7-2 to TRBJ1-1, with D perhaps matching TRBD1 (6 bases). CDR3 length equals 14 residues. The germline gives CDR1 SGHTA, CDR2 FQGNSA. Trimming cost V 6 bases and J 5 bases, with 16 bases left between them. CDR3: CASRRDTVRTEAFF. The DNA of the CDR3 is TGTGCCAGCAGAAGGGACACGGTCAGGACTGAAGCTTTCTTT.

This clonotype was counted at least ten times. The chain is built from TRBV9 and TRBJ2-7; D call uncertain. The CDR3 sequence is 15 residues long. The ends were cut back, 0 bases at V and 2 bases at J, with 12 bases in the middle. Germline assignment: CDR1 SGDLS and CDR2 YYNGEE. In nucleotides, the CDR3 is TGTGCCAGCAGCGTAGAAGGGTCCCAGGCCTACGAGCAGTACTTC. Protein: CASSVEGSQAYEQYF. Together with reference TRBV9 and TRBJ2-7, the CDR3 gives the full variable domain: DSGVTQTPKHLITATGQRVTLRCSPRSGDLSVYWYQQSLDQGLQFLIQYYNGEERAKGNILERFSAQQFPDLHSELNLSSLELGDSALYFCASSVEGSQAYEQYFGPGTRLTVT.

The chain recombines TRBV21-1 with TRBJ2-5; the table's D gene call, TRBD1, was not cross checked with the DNA. TRBV21-1 is a known pseudogene. The length of the CDR3 is 12 residues. The CDR3 nucleotides read TGTGCCAGCAGTAACCGGGGAGAGACCCAGTACTTC. Encoded protein: CASSNRGETQYF.

Remarks on this clonotype: With a much larger clone just one base away, this may be a read error. V gene TRBV6-1 combines with J gene TRBJ2-5; 7 positions match TRBD2. Per the germline V gene, CDR1 is MNHNS and CDR2 is SASEGT. The length of the CDR3 is 15 residues. The CDR3 reads CASTPQPGLQETQHF. CDR3 nucleotide sequence: TGTGCCAGCACACCCCAACCGGGACTACAAGAGACCCAGCACTTC.

This clonotype has at least ten counts. The rearrangement joins TRBV24-1 to TRBJ2-3, with D possibly called TRBD1 or TRBD2 (5 bases each). Germline V gene sequence: CDR1 KGHDR, CDR2 SFDVKD. With 6 bases removed from V and 6 bases from J, the gap between germline ends came to 9 bases. The CDR3 is 12 amino acids. CDR3 DNA sequence: TGTGCCACCAGTCCTTGGGGGGATACGCAGTATTTT. This translates into CATSPWGDTQYF.

This clonotype has only a few counts. The CDR3 sequence: CSAREGPYAGYTF. As DNA, the CDR3 is TGCAGTGCTAGAGAGGGGCCTTATGCTGGCTACACCTTC. The gene calls are TRBV20-1 and TRBJ1-2, with D possibly being TRBD1 (5 bases). CDR3 length: 13 residues. Germline loops: CDR1 DFQATT, CDR2 SNEGSKA (reference sequence). Trimming removed 0 bases from V and 7 bases from J, with 12 bases in between.